This T cell receptor (beta chain) is drawn from a study of identical twins. Study outcomes and limitations: Abundant beta clonotypes from cord blood had fewer insertions, unlike memory repertoires, which showed none. Twin pairs had excess sharing that was weaker in beta out-of-frame sequences.

A single record per CDR3 protein comes from TCRdb applying MiXCR to the 5' RACE reads. Here the sample spans hundreds of thousands of distinct CDR3 sequences, 8.5% to 9.5% being singletons. All donors were healthy Caucasians. CDR1 and CDR2 (germline): MNHEY, SVGAGI. With 2 bases removed from V and 1 base from J, the gap between germline ends came to 20 bases. The CDR3 extends over 18 amino acids. Note on this clonotype: Its target is not known.

This sample also appeared in a second study, on yellow fever vaccine responses in identical twins.

The chain combines TRBV6-5 with TRBJ1-1; possibly TRBD1 for D (5 bases). The receptor's source is a young woman in good health. Material for sequencing was PBMCs. Here the CDR3 reads CASSYASLGQRKNTEAFF. The CDR3 coding sequence is TGTGCCAGCAGTTACGCATCCTTAGGACAACGGAAGAACACTGAAGCTTTCTTT.